This TCR beta chain was obtained from a study of regulatory T cells in long-lasting Graves disease. Study summary: It was over 5 years of antithyroid drugs, with positive TSH receptor antibodies, that meant persistent Graves' disease.

Per germline, CDR1 MDHEN and CDR2 SYDVKM. V shed 4 bases and J 2 bases; nucleotides not matched to a gene: 7. CDR3 size: 15 residues. Time point defined: persistent/refractory GD, antithyroid drugs over 5 years with positive TRAb. RNA from PBMCs was the source of the TCR library. iRepertoire HTBI primers and Arm-PCR of CDR3 regions built TCR beta libraries. TCRdb processed the multiplex PCR reads anew with MiXCR; each CDR3 protein has one entry. The table has hundreds of thousands of distinct CDR3 sequences, 30% seen once. The sample here was peripheral blood mononuclear cells (PBMCs), taken when the disease was refractory, from a patient treated with antithyroid drugs. The chain combines TRBV28 with TRBJ1-1; 7 bases are shared with TRBD1. This clonotype originated in a female donor with Graves disease. The CDR3 region has the DNA TGTGCCAGCAGTTACTCGGGGACAGCAAACACTGAAGCTTTCTTT. It specifies CASSYSGTANTEAFF.